This T cell receptor beta chain is drawn from a study of persistence of HIV-infected CD4 T cells. Study conclusions and caveats: Within sorted populations, more oligoclonal TCRs accompanied more oligoclonal proviruses.

This CDR3 is 14 amino acids long. The germline gives CDR1 LNHDA, CDR2 SQIVND (reference sequence). V was cut by 4 bases and J by 6 bases, with 15 bases left in between. Sequencing used immunoSEQ version 4 in survey mode. TCRdb's copy holds only in-frame clones and misses some; the assay was immunoSEQ multiplex PCR. The table lists tens of thousands of clones, around four fifths of them singletons. The stimulus was lysate of CMV-infected fibroblasts, about 11 ug/mL. Memory cells lacking CD40L and CD69 with high CD45RO were sorted. CD4+ T cell counts exceeded 400 cells/uL; CMV serology was positive. CD8-depleted PBMCs were stimulated around 17 hours with anti-CD28/CD49d costimulation, CD40-blocking antibody and enfuvirtide. This clone was picked up one time. Its specificity is unknown.

The sequence derives from an adult woman with HIV who was CMV-seropositive. Sequenced here: CD4+ T cells sorted from PBMCs after approximately 18-hour stimulation, sampled from a patient who received antiretroviral therapy. The V call is TRBV19, the J call TRBJ2-5; D not resolved. CDR3 sequence (DNA): TGTGCCAGTAGTAGGACCCTGGCGAGGAAGACCCAGTACTTC. Its translation: CASSRTLARKTQYF.